The source of this T cell receptor (beta chain) is a study of cytomegalovirus exposure and HLA in healthy donors. A note on this clone: Antigen: not known.

Study findings and constraints: The study flagged around 150 TCR beta chains as cytomegalovirus-associated.

PCR amplification relied on 60 Vbeta primers (plus 13 Jbeta primers). The repertoire was sequenced with immunoSEQ multiplex PCR; TCRdb's copy has only in-frame clones and lacks some. The table records around 120,000 clones, around 73% of them present only once. This CDR3 contains 19 residues. The ends lost 0 bases at V and 0 bases at J; junction bases unmatched: 14. The germline V gene has CDR1 SGHTA and CDR2 FQGNSA. The receptor's source is a human donor in good health. The chain carries TRBV7-2 and TRBJ2-7; 7 bases line up with TRBD2. The sequencing sample was made of PBMCs. The CDR3 DNA reads TGTGCCAGCAGCTTAGCGAGTTCAGGAGTCGGGAGGAGCTCCTACGAGCAGTACTTC. Its translation is CASSLASSGVGRSSYEQYF.